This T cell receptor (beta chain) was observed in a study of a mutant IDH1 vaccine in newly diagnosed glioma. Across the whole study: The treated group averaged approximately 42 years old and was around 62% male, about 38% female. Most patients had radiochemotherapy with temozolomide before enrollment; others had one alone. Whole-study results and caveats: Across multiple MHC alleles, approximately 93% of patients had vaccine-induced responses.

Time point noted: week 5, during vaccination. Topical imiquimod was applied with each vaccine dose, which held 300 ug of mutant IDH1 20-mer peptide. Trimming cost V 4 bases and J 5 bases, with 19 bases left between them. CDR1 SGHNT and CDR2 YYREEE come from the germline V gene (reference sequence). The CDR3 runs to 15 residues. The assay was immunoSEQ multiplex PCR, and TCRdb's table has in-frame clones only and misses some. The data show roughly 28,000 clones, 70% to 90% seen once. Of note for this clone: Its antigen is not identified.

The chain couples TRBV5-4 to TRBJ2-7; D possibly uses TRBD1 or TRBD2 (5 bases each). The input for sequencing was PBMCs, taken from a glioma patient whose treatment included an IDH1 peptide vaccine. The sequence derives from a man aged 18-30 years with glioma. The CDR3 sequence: CASSRWGTASNEQYF. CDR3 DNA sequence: TGTGCCAGCAGCAGGTGGGGGACCGCCTCTAACGAGCAGTACTTC.